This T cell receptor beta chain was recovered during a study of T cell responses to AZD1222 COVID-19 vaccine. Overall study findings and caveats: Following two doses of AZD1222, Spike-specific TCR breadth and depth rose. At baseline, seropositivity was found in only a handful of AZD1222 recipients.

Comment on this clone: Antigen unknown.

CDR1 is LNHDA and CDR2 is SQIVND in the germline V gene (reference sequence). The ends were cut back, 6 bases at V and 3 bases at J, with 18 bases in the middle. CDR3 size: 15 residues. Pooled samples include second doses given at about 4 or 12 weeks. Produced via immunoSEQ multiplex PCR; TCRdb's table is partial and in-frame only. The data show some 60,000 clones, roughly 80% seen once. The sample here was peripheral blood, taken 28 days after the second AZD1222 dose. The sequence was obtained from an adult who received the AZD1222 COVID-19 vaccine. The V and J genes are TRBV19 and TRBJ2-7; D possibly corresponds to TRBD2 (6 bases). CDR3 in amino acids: CASSPRGGSLYEQYF. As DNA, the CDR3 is TGTGCCAGTAGCCCTCGCGGAGGGTCCCTCTACGAGCAGTACTTC.